A single sample is the source of the 26 T cell receptor beta chains below, sequenced in a study of blood T cells in healthy people across ages. A sample-barcoded 5' primer and a J-beta primer mix were used in a second PCR of roughly 6 to 11 cycles. TCRdb analysed the 5' RACE reads with MiXCR anew, one entry per CDR3 protein. Among about 830,000 distinct CDR3 sequences, about 62% were seen once, and the ten largest hold around 22%. Sequencing input: blood. These receptors were obtained from a man aged 30 to 45 in good health.

This CDR3 reads CASSLSPPGEIDDNQPQHF. The CDR3 bases are TGTGCCAGCAGTTTATCCCCCCCGGGGGAAATTGATGACAATCAGCCCCAGCATTTT. The chain is built from TRBV27 and TRBJ1-5; a possible D gene is TRBD1 (5 bases). CDR1 and CDR2 from the germline V gene are MNHEY and SMNVEV (reference sequence). The length of the CDR3 is 19 residues. V lost 0 bases to trimming and J lost 3 bases, with 21 bases between them.

V gene TRBV20-1 combines with J gene TRBJ2-3; the D is unclear. Germline lookup yields CDR1 DFQATT and CDR2 SNEGSKA (reference sequence). This CDR3 spans 13 amino acids. Between the trimmed V and J ends, which lost 0 bases and 8 bases, there was a span of 12 bases. The CDR3 loop reads CSARDPSSGTQYF. The DNA for the CDR3 is TGCAGTGCTAGAGATCCAAGCTCGGGTACGCAGTATTTT.

The chain recombines TRBV20-1 with TRBJ1-2; D gene unclear. Trimming stripped 4 bases from V and 2 bases from J, with 17 bases between. The CDR3 has 15 residues. Per the germline V gene, CDR1 is DFQATT and CDR2 is SNEGSKA (reference sequence). The CDR3 bases are TGCAGTGCTACCGCTACTTTGACGCCCAACTATGGCTACACCTTC. It yields the protein CSATATLTPNYGYTF.

The gene calls are TRBV28 and TRBJ1-1; perhaps TRBD1 as D (5 bases). This CDR3 has 14 amino acids. Germline assignment: CDR1 MDHEN and CDR2 SYDVKM. V lost 5 bases to trimming and J lost 4 bases, with 14 bases between them. The chain's CDR3 is CASSNRITSTEAFF. The CDR3 DNA reads TGTGCCAGCAGTAACAGGATAACGAGCACTGAAGCTTTCTTT.

The CDR3 sequence is CASSPLGGADTQYF. The CDR3, as DNA: TGTGCCAGCAGCCCCTTGGGGGGAGCAGATACGCAGTATTTT. V usage is TRBV11-2 and J usage is TRBJ2-3; the D gene is possibly TRBD2 (6 bases). Germline V gene lookup returns CDR1 SGHAT and CDR2 FQNNGV. V lost 5 bases to trimming and J lost 4 bases, with 13 bases between them. This CDR3 is built from 14 residues.

The chain recombines TRBV18 with TRBJ2-7; D call uncertain. Germline V gives CDR1 KGHSH, CDR2 LQKENI. V lost 5 bases, J lost 1 base, and 12 bases lay in between. This CDR3 is built from 14 residues. CDR3 region: CASSTTPTSYEQYF. CDR3 bases: TGTGCCAGCTCAACGACCCCCACTTCCTACGAGCAGTACTTC.

The DNA of the CDR3 is TGCAGTGCTAGGCGCAAACAGGGGCAGGAGACCCAGTACTTC. Its protein is CSARRKQGQETQYF. The chain uses TRBV20-1 and TRBJ2-5, with 7 bases identical to TRBD1. This CDR3 spans 14 amino acids. Germline-derived CDR1 and CDR2 are DFQATT and SNEGSKA (reference sequence). V shed 3 bases and J 5 bases; nucleotides not matched to a gene: 9.

The chain has TRBV11-3 and TRBJ2-1; D is ambiguous. The CDR3 totals 15 residues. V dropped 6 bases and J dropped 9 bases, with 21 bases sitting between them. Looked up from germline, CDR1 is SGHNT and CDR2 is YENEEA. CDR3 coding DNA: TGTGCCAGCAGTATACAGATGGGATCTCAGAGTGAGCAGTTCTTC. It translates to CASSIQMGSQSEQFF.

This chain links TRBV2 with TRBJ1-2; D unresolved. Germline CDR1 and CDR2: SNHLY and FYNNEI. The CDR3 has 12 residues. Between the trimmed V and J ends, which lost 4 bases and 4 bases, there was a span of 7 bases. The DNA for the CDR3 is TGTGCCAGCAGTGCTAACAGCTATGGCTACACCTTC. This sequence encodes CASSANSYGYTF.

The chain is built from TRBV7-2 and TRBJ2-7, with a tentative D call TRBD1 (5 bases). V lost 4 bases to trimming and J lost 5 bases, with 24 bases between them. Germline loops: CDR1 SGHTA, CDR2 FQGNSA. The CDR3 is 17 amino acids. DNA of the CDR3: TGTGCCAGCAGCTCAGTCATAGTCAGGGCGATTCCCCACGAGCAGTACTTC. The encoded protein is CASSSVIVRAIPHEQYF.

J is TRBJ2-3 and V is TRBV7-2; 10 nucleotides match TRBD2. Trimming took 1 base from V and 12 from J; bases not matched to a gene: 19. CDR3 length equals 18 residues. Germline CDR1 SGHTA, CDR2 FQGNSA. The chain's CDR3 is CASSLEFLAGGPGLKQYF. DNA for the CDR3: TGTGCCAGCAGCTTAGAGTTCTTAGCGGGGGGTCCGGGGCTGAAACAGTATTTT.

The chain couples TRBV6-5 to TRBJ2-7, with a possible D match to TRBD2 (6 bases). The last part of the DNA fits TRBJ2-5 better; the J call may be wrong. The CDR3 loop spans 13 amino acids. Germline V gene data show CDR1 as MNHEY and CDR2 as SVGAGI. In DNA, the CDR3 is TGTGCCAGCAGTCAGTCTCGGGGGGAGACCCAGTACTTC. The encoded protein is CASSQSRGETQYF.

The rearrangement links TRBV15 to TRBJ2-7; no firm D call. The germline gives CDR1 LNHNV, CDR2 YYDKDF (reference sequence). There are 13 residues in the CDR3. V lost 1 base to trimming and J lost 7 bases, with 11 bases between them. The chain's CDR3 is CATSRGIREEQYF. The CDR3, as DNA: TGTGCCACCAGCAGAGGTATAAGGGAAGAGCAGTACTTC.

The chain combines TRBV29-1 with TRBJ1-2, with 7 bases aligning to TRBD1. Germline V gene data show CDR1 as SQVTM and CDR2 as ANQGSEA. The length of the CDR3 is 11 residues. V was pared by 7 bases and J by 5 bases, with 4 bases of the junction left unmatched. The DNA of the CDR3 is TGCAGCGGACAGGGTTTATATGGCTACACCTTC. It yields the protein CSGQGLYGYTF.

In its sample, this clonotype was seen a few times. The chain links TRBV7-3 to TRBJ2-3; 7 bases fit TRBD2. Trimming took 8 bases from V and 5 from J; bases not matched to a gene: 10. Germline-derived CDR1 and CDR2 are SGHTA and FQGTGA. This CDR3 comprises 14 residues. For the CDR3, the DNA is TGTGCCAGCGGGAGCGGGACGATGGGAGATACGCAGTATTTT. Amino acid sequence: CASGSGTMGDTQYF.

The chain is built from TRBV4-3 and TRBJ1-1; D is undetermined. V was clipped by 1 base and J by 2 bases, with 11 bases between them. This CDR3 spans 15 amino acids. CDR1 is LGHNA, CDR2 YSLEER, per germline. CDR3 in amino acids: CASSQGLQINTEAFF. CDR3 bases: TGCGCCAGCAGCCAAGGACTACAGATAAACACTGAAGCTTTCTTT.

The chain employs TRBV7-8 and TRBJ1-1; no clear D gene. CDR3 length equals 14 residues. The V and J ends lost 6 bases and 1 base respectively, with 12 bases between them. Germline values: CDR1 SGHVS, CDR2 FQNEAQ. CDR3 region: CASSSRTGNTEAFF. In DNA form, the CDR3 reads TGTGCCAGCAGTTCGCGGACGGGGAACACTGAAGCTTTCTTT.

The genes are TRBV3-1 and TRBJ2-5, with 7 bases that match TRBD2. The J call may not be correct, given that the DNA end is closer to TRBJ2-7. This CDR3 has 14 amino acids. The germline V gene has CDR1 LGHDT and CDR2 YNNKEL (reference sequence). The CDR3 sequence: CASSPALGGFEQYF. CDR3 in DNA: TGTGCCAGCAGCCCCGCCCTGGGGGGGTTCGAGCAGTACTTC.

V gene TRBV29-1 combines with J gene TRBJ2-3, with 9 bases aligning to TRBD2. CDR3 length: 14 residues. Germline CDR1 and CDR2: SQVTM and ANQGSEA. The J segment lost 3 bases and the V segment lost 4 bases, leaving 5 bases of the junction unmatched. CDR3 DNA: TGCAGCGTTGCTGCTAGCGGGGTTACAGATACGCAGTATTTT. Its protein is CSVAASGVTDTQYF.

J is TRBJ2-5 and V is TRBV20-1; D gene ambiguous. Germline CDR1 is DFQATT and CDR2 is SNEGSKA (reference sequence). The V end lost 3 bases, the J end lost 4 bases, and 12 bases lay between the germline ends. This CDR3 contains 13 residues. The CDR3 loop reads CSASAAGPETQYF. The CDR3 coding sequence is TGCAGTGCTAGTGCGGCAGGTCCAGAGACCCAGTACTTC.

V usage is TRBV7-9 and J usage is TRBJ2-3, with D perhaps TRBD1 or TRBD2 (5 bases each). CDR3 length equals 12 residues. Germline assignment: CDR1 SEHNR and CDR2 FQNEAQ (reference sequence). Trimming removed 10 bases from V and 6 bases from J, with 14 bases in between. The CDR3 here is CATGASPDTQYF. The CDR3 coding sequence is TGTGCCACCGGGGCCTCCCCGGATACGCAGTATTTT.

This sequence joins TRBV9 and TRBJ2-2; D unclear. The V and J ends lost 2 bases and 0 bases respectively, with 11 bases between them. CDR1 and CDR2 (germline): SGDLS, YYNGEE. The CDR3 runs to 16 residues. CDR3 sequence reads: CASSVGQMPNTGELFF. The CDR3 DNA follows: TGTGCCAGCAGCGTGGGCCAAATGCCGAACACCGGGGAGCTGTTTTTT.

In this sample, this clonotype turned up many times. This chain connects TRBV6-2 or TRBV6-3 to TRBJ2-5, with D unclear. The end of the DNA is better explained by TRBJ2-7, so the J call may be wrong. Per germline, CDR1 MNHEY and CDR2 SVGEGT. CDR3 length: 12 residues. DNA of the CDR3: TGTGCCAGCAGTTACATCCGGGACGAGCAGTACTTC. Translated: CASSYIRDEQYF.

This clonotype was found many times. The J gene is TRBJ1-5, the V gene TRBV11-1; D not resolved. Germline V gene lookup returns CDR1 SGHAT and CDR2 FQDESV (reference sequence). The CDR3 is made up of 13 amino acids. The V end was cut by 3 bases, the J end by 7 bases, with 10 bases between. This chain's CDR3 is CASSLGGGQPQHF. CDR3 DNA: TGTGCCAGCAGCTTGGGTGGCGGCCAGCCCCAGCATTTT.

On this clonotype itself: One end of the junction is discordant with germline, which a read error may explain. CDR3 nucleotide sequence: TGTGCCGGCAGCCTGTCACGCGACTCCTCCTACGAGCAGTACTTC. This translates into CAGSLSRDSSYEQYF. The chain has TRBV4-2 and TRBJ2-7; no reliable D call. The CDR3 extends over 15 amino acids. Germline V lookup: CDR1 LGHNA, CDR2 YNFKEQ.

This clonotype appeared a few times. The chain recombines TRBV29-1 with TRBJ1-1, with D hard to call. Germline V gene lookup returns CDR1 SQVTM and CDR2 ANQGSEA. The CDR3 totals 13 residues. V gave up 4 bases and J gave up 1 base, with 10 bases separating them. The CDR3 region has the DNA TGCAGCGTTGGTGTTGTAGGGAACACTGAAGCTTTCTTT. It is translated as CSVGVVGNTEAFF.